The 19 T cell receptor beta chains given below trace back to one sample, sequenced in a study of shared clonotypes between healthy human individuals. Data came from immunoSEQ multiplex PCR; TCRdb stores just in-frame clones and leaves some out. The sample holds approximately 2.5 million clones; over 85% are singletons and the top ten take roughly 0.36%. The sequencing input was naive CD4+ T cells from PBMCs. Subset described: CD45RA+ positively selected. The source is a man aged 18 to 29 in good health. Some clones in this sample may be carry-over from other donors' samples.

This clone was counted once. The V call is TRBV6-5, the J call TRBJ1-2, with D possibly TRBD1 on 5 matching bases. Germline V gene data show CDR1 as MNHEY and CDR2 as SVGAGI. Trimming shortened V by 7 bases and J by 5 bases, and 20 bases separated the two germline ends. The CDR3 is made up of 15 amino acids. The CDR3 is CASNPRGGRGYGYTF. CDR3 nucleotide sequence: TGTGCCAGCAACCCTCGGGGGGGTCGAGGGTATGGCTACACCTTC.

This sequence joins TRBV5-1 and TRBJ2-1; 7 bases agree with TRBD2. Germline V CDR1 and CDR2: SGHRS, YFSETQ. V was clipped by 6 bases and J by 7 bases; unmatched bases: 13. CDR3 length: 15 amino acids. CDR3 nucleotide sequence: TGCGCCAGCAATTCCGGAACTAGCGAGGGGAATGAGCAGTTCTTC. Its translation is CASNSGTSEGNEQFF. The variable domain in full, completed from reference TRBV5-1 and TRBJ2-1, reads KAGVTQTPRYLIKTRGQQVTLSCSPISGHRSVSWYQQTPGQGLQFLFEYFSETQRNKGNFPGRFSGRQFSNSRSEMNVSTLELGDSALYLCASNSGTSEGNEQFFGPGTRLTVL.

Regarding this clone: The same CDR3 can be traced to other DNA sequences in this sample. The CDR3 DNA reads TGTGCCAGCAGCTCGGACAGGGGGAGGGAGACCCAGTACTTC. It encodes CASSSDRGRETQYF. The V and J genes are TRBV11-2 and TRBJ2-5; 10 bases fit TRBD1. The CDR3 is 14 residues long. Germline CDR1 and CDR2: SGHAT and FQNNGV. The trim removed 4 bases at V and 5 bases at J, leaving 4 bases unmatched.

The chain carries TRBV27 and TRBJ2-1, with TRBD2 matching over 13 bases. Germline CDR1 reads MNHEY; CDR2 reads SMNVEV (reference sequence). The length of the CDR3 is 19 residues. Unmatched junction bases numbered 18, after V lost 10 bases and J lost 3 bases. The CDR3 region is CAIKAGLAGFSGFYNEQFF. CDR3 bases: TGTGCCATCAAGGCGGGACTAGCGGGATTCTCGGGTTTCTACAATGAGCAGTTCTTC.

The V and J genes are TRBV29-1 and TRBJ1-1, with D perhaps TRBD1 (5 bases). CDR3 length: 13 amino acids. The V and J ends lost 4 bases and 3 bases respectively, with 12 bases between them. Germline loops: CDR1 SQVTM, CDR2 ANQGSEA. The CDR3 loop reads CSVGGRQHTEAFF. The CDR3 region has the DNA TGCAGCGTTGGGGGCAGGCAACACACTGAAGCTTTCTTT.

With respect to this clone: Different DNA sequences within this sample yield the same CDR3. The rearrangement uses TRBV30 and TRBJ2-1, with a possible D match to TRBD1 (5 bases). Trimming pared 0 bases from V and 7 bases from J, leaving 7 bases between. The CDR3 is 12 residues long. CDR1 and CDR2 from the germline V gene are GTSNPN and SVGIG (reference sequence). CDR3 sequence (DNA): TGTGCCTGGAGTGTCCAGGGAAATGAGCAGTTCTTC. Translated, it gives CAWSVQGNEQFF.

This chain joins TRBV18 and TRBJ1-2, with 9 bases identical to TRBD1. The V and J ends lost 6 bases and 1 base, in that order; junction bases with no gene match: 12. This CDR3 spans 17 amino acids. Germline-derived CDR1 and CDR2 are KGHSH and LQKENI. Written as DNA, the CDR3 is TGTGCCAGCTCGCCGGGACAGGGTTCCCTGAATAACTATGGCTACACCTTC. Protein product: CASSPGQGSLNNYGYTF.

The chain recombines TRBV10-1 with TRBJ2-3; D not certain. CDR3 size: 20 residues. Looked up from germline, CDR1 is WNHNN and CDR2 is SYGVQD (reference sequence). V lost 1 base and J 4 bases, leaving 27 bases between the germline ends. Written as DNA, the CDR3 is TGCGCCAGCAGTGAGTGGTTTTGGGAAGCGCCTGGATACGGCGCAGATACGCAGTATTTT. This codes for CASSEWFWEAPGYGADTQYF.

The rearrangement uses TRBV6-5 and TRBJ2-7; D gene unclear. Trimming took 6 bases from V and 0 from J, leaving 9 bases between them. Germline V gene lookup returns CDR1 MNHEY and CDR2 SVGAGI. This CDR3 comprises 13 residues. The CDR3 DNA is TGTGCCAGCAGCTTCTCTGGCTCCTACGAGCAGTACTTC. This encodes CASSFSGSYEQYF.

This chain links TRBV29-1 with TRBJ1-3; no reliable D call. CDR1 and CDR2 (germline): SQVTM, ANQGSEA. V was cut by 0 bases and J by 2 bases, with 5 bases left in between. CDR3 length: 13 residues. The DNA of the CDR3 is TGCAGCGTTGAAGATTTGGCTGGAAACACCATATATTTT. This codes for CSVEDLAGNTIYF.

The chain has TRBV19 and TRBJ1-3; tentatively, D is TRBD1 (5 bases). CDR1 and CDR2 (germline): LNHDA, SQIVND (reference sequence). This CDR3 is 15 amino acids long. V was pared by 6 bases and J by 0 bases, with 12 bases between. This CDR3 is CASRQDTGSGNTIYF. The CDR3 DNA sequence: TGTGCCAGTAGGCAGGACACCGGCTCTGGAAACACCATATATTTT. Combining the CDR3 with reference TRBV19 and TRBJ1-3 gives the whole variable domain DGGITQSPKYLFRKEGQNVTLSCEQNLNHDAMYWYRQDPGQGLRLIYYSQIVNDFQKGDIAEGYSVSREKKESFPLTVTSAQKNPTAFYLCASRQDTGSGNTIYFGEGSWLTVV.

V is TRBV7-8 and J is TRBJ2-3, with a tentative D call TRBD2 (5 bases). The V gene's germline CDR1 is SGHVS and CDR2 FQNEAQ. The germline V and J ends were trimmed by 7 bases and 7 bases, with 21 bases remaining between them. The CDR3 runs to 15 residues. The CDR3 DNA sequence: TGTGCCAGCACCAAAGATCGGGTAGACGGGAATACGCAGTATTTT. Its translation: CASTKDRVDGNTQYF.

The V call is TRBV7-9, the J call TRBJ2-5, with TRBD1 matching over 10 bases. This CDR3 is 16 amino acids long. Trimming at V came to 5 bases and at J to 5 bases, leaving 11 bases not matched to a gene. Germline V gene data show CDR1 as SEHNR and CDR2 as FQNEAQ (reference sequence). CDR3 loop: CASSHNRDRGWETQYF. The CDR3 region has the DNA TGTGCCAGCAGCCACAACCGGGACAGGGGTTGGGAGACCCAGTACTTC.

This clone appeared once. The genes are TRBV11-3 and TRBJ2-5; unclear D gene. The germline V gene has CDR1 SGHNT and CDR2 YENEEA. The CDR3 loop spans 13 amino acids. Trimming stripped 7 bases from V and 5 bases from J, with 14 bases between. The CDR3 DNA reads as TGTGCCAGCAAATCCCCGGCCTCGGAGACCCAGTACTTC. Translated: CASKSPASETQYF. The full variable domain, with the rest looked up from reference TRBV11-3 and TRBJ2-5, is EAGVVQSPRYKIIEKKQPVAFWCNPISGHNTLYWYLQNLGQGPELLIRYENEEAVDDSQLPKDRFSAERLKGVDSTLKIQPAELGDSAVYLCASKSPASETQYFGPGTRLLVL.

V gene TRBV25-1 combines with J gene TRBJ2-5, with D unclear. The CDR3 is 14 residues long. Trimming shortened V by 6 bases and J by 7 bases, and 18 bases separated the two germline ends. Germline values: CDR1 MGHDK, CDR2 SYGVNS. CDR3 nucleotide sequence: TGTGCCAGCAGATCCCTCGCCGGGTCAGGGACCCAGTACTTC. This codes for CASRSLAGSGTQYF.

The rearrangement joins TRBV6-6 to TRBJ2-7; D unresolved. This CDR3 is 15 amino acids long. Germline V CDR1 and CDR2: MNHNY, SVGAGI (reference sequence). V was trimmed by 0 bases and J by 0 bases, leaving 9 bases between them. CDR3 loop: CASSYSPESSYEQYF. In nucleotides, the CDR3 is TGTGCCAGCAGTTACTCACCAGAGAGCTCCTACGAGCAGTACTTC.

As concerns this clone: Within the sample, other DNA sequences also encode this same CDR3. This chain joins TRBV9 and TRBJ1-3; D is uncertain. Germline CDR1 reads SGDLS; CDR2 reads YYNGEE. V was trimmed by 1 base and J by 0 bases, leaving 8 bases between them. The CDR3 contains 15 residues. Written as DNA, the CDR3 is TGTGCCAGCAGCGTAATGGGAAACTCTGGAAACACCATATATTTT. The encoded protein is CASSVMGNSGNTIYF.

This clone appeared once. This rearrangement joins TRBV28 to TRBJ1-2; 7 bases match TRBD1. Unmatched junction bases numbered 7, after V lost 3 bases and J lost 6 bases. Germline V CDR1 and CDR2: MDHEN, SYDVKM. The CDR3 runs to 14 residues. CDR3 region: CASSFSDREDGYTF. The CDR3 nucleotides read TGTGCCAGCAGTTTCTCAGACAGGGAGGATGGCTACACCTTC.

The CDR3 DNA is TGCGCCAGCAGACAGTCTGGCGGGACGACCTCCTACGAGCAGTACTTC. Translation: CASRQSGGTTSYEQYF. The V gene is TRBV5-1, the J gene TRBJ2-7, with D perhaps matching TRBD2 (6 bases). V was cut by 5 bases and J by 0 bases, with 18 bases left in between. The length of the CDR3 is 16 residues. The germline gives CDR1 SGHRS, CDR2 YFSETQ.